One sample yielded the 8 T cell receptor beta chains listed below, sequenced in a study of blood T cell repertoires in COVID-19. Repertoires were generated with immunoSEQ multiplex PCR, while TCRdb's copy carries only in-frame clones and drops some. Here the sample spans roughly 60,000 clones, 65% to 90% being singletons. Material: peripheral blood. These receptors were obtained from a human donor in a cohort sampled during active COVID-19.

The chain is built from TRBV7-9 and TRBJ2-5; no definite D call. V shed 0 bases and J shed 3 bases, with 8 bases lying between them. This CDR3 has 14 amino acids. Germline-derived CDR1 and CDR2 are SEHNR and FQNEAQ (reference sequence). The CDR3: CASSLARLEETQYF. CDR3 DNA sequence: TGTGCCAGCAGCTTAGCCCGGTTGGAAGAGACCCAGTACTTC.

This rearrangement joins TRBV29-1 to TRBJ2-3; possibly TRBD2 for D (5 bases). Germline CDR1 reads SQVTM; CDR2 reads ANQGSEA. The CDR3 contains 10 residues. V gave up 7 bases and J gave up 6 bases, with 8 bases separating them. The CDR3 DNA sequence: TGCAGCGCCGGACTTGATACGCAGTATTTT. This sequence encodes CSAGLDTQYF.

The chain recombines TRBV19 with TRBJ2-1, with 9 bases aligning to TRBD2. Germline V gene sequence: CDR1 LNHDA, CDR2 SQIVND (reference sequence). The CDR3 spans 15 residues. Trimming took 5 bases from V and 7 from J; bases not matched to a gene: 9. CDR3 sequence: CASSVQRGAGNEQFF. CDR3 sequence (DNA): TGTGCCAGTAGTGTCCAGCGGGGGGCGGGAAATGAGCAGTTCTTC. The full variable domain, its missing parts supplied by reference TRBV19 and TRBJ2-1, is DGGITQSPKYLFRKEGQNVTLSCEQNLNHDAMYWYRQDPGQGLRLIYYSQIVNDFQKGDIAEGYSVSREKKESFPLTVTSAQKNPTAFYLCASSVQRGAGNEQFFGPGTRLTVL.

The chain joins TRBV9 to TRBJ1-6; 7 nucleotides match TRBD1. The V gene's germline CDR1 is SGDLS and CDR2 YYNGEE. This CDR3 region has 15 residues. V was clipped by 4 bases and J by 8 bases; unmatched bases: 9. The CDR3 sequence: CASSLRQGGDSPLHF. DNA of the CDR3: TGTGCCAGCAGCCTCCGACAGGGCGGCGATTCACCCCTCCACTTT.

The rearrangement uses TRBV19 and TRBJ1-1; 9 bases are shared with TRBD1. Germline V CDR1 and CDR2: LNHDA, SQIVND (reference sequence). Losses at the gene ends were 7 bases for V and 7 bases for J; bases not matched to a gene: 13. The CDR3 is 15 amino acids. In DNA, the CDR3 is TGTGCCAGTACCTTATCTCCCGGGACAGGGATTGAAGCTTTCTTT. This gives the protein CASTLSPGTGIEAFF.

The rearrangement uses TRBV19 and TRBJ1-1, with 8 bases matching TRBD1. Germline-derived CDR1 and CDR2 are LNHDA and SQIVND (reference sequence). The ends lost 8 bases at V and 4 bases at J; junction bases unmatched: 9. The CDR3 is made up of 14 amino acids. The CDR3 nucleotides are TGTGCCAGTGCCCGGGACAGGCGCTTCACTGAAGCTTTCTTT. Protein: CASARDRRFTEAFF.

The chain joins TRBV9 to TRBJ2-3, with TRBD2 matching over 15 bases. Trimming cost V 3 bases and J 0 bases; bases outside gene matches: 5. The CDR3 spans 18 residues. The germline V gene encodes CDR1 SGDLS and CDR2 YYNGEE. CDR3 DNA: TGTGCCAGCAGCGCGGGACTAGCGGGGGGTGTTAGCACAGATACGCAGTATTTT. Amino acids: CASSAGLAGGVSTDTQYF.

This clone has just one count. This rearrangement joins TRBV5-1 to TRBJ2-3; 7 bases align to TRBD1. V lost 0 bases to trimming and J lost 8 bases; unmatched junction nucleotides: 9. Looked up from germline, CDR1 is SGHRS and CDR2 is YFSETQ. The CDR3 is 15 residues long. CDR3 amino acids: CASSLAETGYGTQYF. In DNA, the CDR3 is TGCGCCAGCAGCTTGGCCGAGACAGGGTATGGTACGCAGTATTTT.